This TCR beta chain comes out of a study of shared clonotypes between healthy human individuals. As for the study in general: The study used three CD4 naive, three CD4 memory, two CD8 naive and one CD8 memory plate per donor. Points from the study as a whole: Between several donors, naive CD4 clonotypes were shared at a level of about 5%. Generally, naive subsets (rather than memory subsets) showed larger estimated richness.

Sequencing was performed with immunoSEQ multiplex PCR; in TCRdb, only in-frame clones are kept and a portion is missing. The profile shows some 2.3 million clones, approximately 95% of them singletons. A word on this clone: Its antigen is undetermined. The same CDR3 is also encoded by other DNA sequences in this sample.

The healthy adult donors were HIV-negative and reported no recent acute infections or vaccinations. The CDR3 contains 14 residues. Per the germline V gene, CDR1 is SGHRS and CDR2 is YFSETQ. Trimming removed 1 base from V and 3 bases from J; junction bases left unmatched: 3. This TCR was recovered from a man aged 18 to 30 in good health. Some clones in this sample may be carry-over from other donors' samples. The genes are TRBV5-1 and TRBJ1-1, with 7 nucleotides matching TRBD1. Material for sequencing was naive CD4+ T cells from PBMCs. Subset in this sample: CD45RA+ positively selected. In DNA, the CDR3 is TGCGCCAGCAGCTTGCGACAGGGTGACACTGAAGCTTTCTTT. Amino acid sequence: CASSLRQGDTEAFF.